This T cell receptor (beta chain) was found in a study of shared clonotypes between healthy human individuals. Deep level was the assay's run setting. Profiling relied on immunoSEQ multiplex PCR, and the TCRdb table lists in-frame clones only, not all of them. This sample has roughly 2 million clones, with roughly 95% found just once. As concerns this clone: The antigen is unknown.

V was clipped by 6 bases and J by 6 bases, with 17 bases between them. Germline V gives CDR1 WSHSY, CDR2 SAAADI. The CDR3 has 14 amino acids. The study, taken as a whole, reports: Having only a few donors restricted how much genetic and exposure-history diversity was captured. The four-donor shared clonotypes exceeded non-shared clonotypes in generation probability, with non-shared ones scoring lower. The study generally estimated greater richness for naive than memory subsets.

The TCR comes from a man younger than 35 in good health. The gene calls are TRBV10-2 and TRBJ1-1; D unclear. The sample consisted of naive CD4+ T cells sorted from blood. Subset noted: CD45RA+ positively selected. In DNA form, the CDR3 reads TGCGCCAGCAGGGCGGCCCGTGAACACTCTGAAGCTTTCTTT. Its protein product is CASRAAREHSEAFF.